This T cell receptor (beta chain) emerged from a study of blood T cell repertoires in COVID-19. CDR3 size: 13 residues. CDR1 SGHTA and CDR2 FQGNSA come from the germline V gene. Trimming stripped 0 bases from V and 8 bases from J, with 10 bases between. The data were produced by immunoSEQ multiplex PCR, yet TCRdb's version contains in-frame clones alone and is incomplete. The sample yields 150,000 or so clones, roughly 87% seen once. The sequenced sample was PBMCs or T cells enriched from blood (not recorded which). The V gene is TRBV7-2, the J gene TRBJ2-5; possibly TRBD2 for D (5 bases). This clonotype was obtained from a man aged 50 or older who had recovered from COVID-19. The DNA for the CDR3 is TGTGCCAGCAGCTTAGCGGGCCCTAGCACCCAGTACTTC. Translated, it gives CASSLAGPSTQYF.